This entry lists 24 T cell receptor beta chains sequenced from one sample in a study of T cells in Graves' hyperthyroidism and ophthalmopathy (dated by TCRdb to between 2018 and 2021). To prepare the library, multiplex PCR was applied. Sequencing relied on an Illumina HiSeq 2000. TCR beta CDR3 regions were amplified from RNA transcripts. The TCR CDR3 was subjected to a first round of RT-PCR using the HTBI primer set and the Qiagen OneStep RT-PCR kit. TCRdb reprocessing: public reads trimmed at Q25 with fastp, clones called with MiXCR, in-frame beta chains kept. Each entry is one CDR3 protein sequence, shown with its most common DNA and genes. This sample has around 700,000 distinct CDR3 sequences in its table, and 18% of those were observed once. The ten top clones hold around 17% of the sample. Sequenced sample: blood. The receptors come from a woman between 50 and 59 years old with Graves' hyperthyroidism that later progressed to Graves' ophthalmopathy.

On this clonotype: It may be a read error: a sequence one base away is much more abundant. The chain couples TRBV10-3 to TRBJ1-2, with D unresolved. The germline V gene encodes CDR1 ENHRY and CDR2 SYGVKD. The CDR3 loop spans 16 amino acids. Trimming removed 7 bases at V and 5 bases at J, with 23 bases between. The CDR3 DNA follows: TGTGCCATCAACCAGGATGAAGGGCAATGGGAGTATGGCTACACCTTC. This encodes CAINQDEGQWEYGYTF.

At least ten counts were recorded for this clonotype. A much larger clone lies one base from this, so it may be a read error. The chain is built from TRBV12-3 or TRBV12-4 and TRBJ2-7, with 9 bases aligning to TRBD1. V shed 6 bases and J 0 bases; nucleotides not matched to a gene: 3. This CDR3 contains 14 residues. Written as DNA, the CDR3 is TGTGCCAGCAGGCCGGGACAGGGCTCCTACGAGCAGTACTTC. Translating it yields CASRPGQGSYEQYF.

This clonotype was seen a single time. The CDR3 coding sequence is TGCAGCGTTGAGAGGACAGGGCTCACAGATACGCAGTATTTT. It translates to CSVERTGLTDTQYF. The rearrangement uses TRBV29-1 and TRBJ2-3; 8 positions match TRBD1. This CDR3 spans 14 amino acids. Germline V lookup: CDR1 SQVTM, CDR2 ANQGSEA. The junction had 4 bases not matched to a gene; V was cut back by 3 bases and J by 2 bases.

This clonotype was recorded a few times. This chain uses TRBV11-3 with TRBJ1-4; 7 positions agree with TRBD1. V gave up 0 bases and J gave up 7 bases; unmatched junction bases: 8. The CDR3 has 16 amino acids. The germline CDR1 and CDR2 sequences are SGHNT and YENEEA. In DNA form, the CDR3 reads TGTGCCAGCAGCTTAGATGGGGCAGGGGGGTCTGAAAAACTGTTTTTT. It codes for CASSLDGAGGSEKLFF. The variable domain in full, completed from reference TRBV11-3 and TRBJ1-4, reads EAGVVQSPRYKIIEKKQPVAFWCNPISGHNTLYWYLQNLGQGPELLIRYENEEAVDDSQLPKDRFSAERLKGVDSTLKIQPAELGDSAVYLCASSLDGAGGSEKLFFGSGTQLSVL.

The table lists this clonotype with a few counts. The CDR3 loop reads CASSLTSGDEQFF. The DNA of the CDR3 is TGTGCCAGCAGCTTAACTAGCGGGGATGAGCAGTTCTTC. The rearrangement links TRBV11-3 to TRBJ2-1; TRBD2 aligns across 10 bases. Germline CDR1 SGHNT, CDR2 YENEEA. This CDR3 contains 13 residues. With V trimmed by 2 bases and J by 8 bases, 0 bases remained unmatched.

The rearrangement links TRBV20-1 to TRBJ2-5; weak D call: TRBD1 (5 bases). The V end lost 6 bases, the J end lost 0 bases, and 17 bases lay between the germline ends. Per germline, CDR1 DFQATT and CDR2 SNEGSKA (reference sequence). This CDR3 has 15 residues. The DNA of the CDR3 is TGCAGTGCCAGAAGGGGCCCCCGGTACCAAGAGACCCAGTACTTC. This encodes CSARRGPRYQETQYF.

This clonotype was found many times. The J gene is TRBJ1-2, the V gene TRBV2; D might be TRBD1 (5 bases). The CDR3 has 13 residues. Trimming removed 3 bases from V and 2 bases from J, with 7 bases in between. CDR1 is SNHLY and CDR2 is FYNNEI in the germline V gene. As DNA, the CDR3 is TGTGCCAGCAGTGAGGGGGGGAACTATGGCTACACCTTC. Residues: CASSEGGNYGYTF. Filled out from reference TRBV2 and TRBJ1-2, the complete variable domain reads EPEVTQTPSHQVTQMGQEVILRCVPISNHLYFYWYRQILGQKVEFLVSFYNNEISEKSEIFDDQFSVERPDGSNFTLKIRSTKLEDSAMYFCASSEGGNYGYTFGSGTRLTVV.

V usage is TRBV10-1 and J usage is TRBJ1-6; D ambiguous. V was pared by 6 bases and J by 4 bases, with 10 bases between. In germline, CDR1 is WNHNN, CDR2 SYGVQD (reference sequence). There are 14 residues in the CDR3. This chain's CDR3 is CASSRDQYNSPLHF. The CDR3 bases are TGCGCCAGCAGCCGGGATCAGTATAATTCACCCCTCCACTTT.

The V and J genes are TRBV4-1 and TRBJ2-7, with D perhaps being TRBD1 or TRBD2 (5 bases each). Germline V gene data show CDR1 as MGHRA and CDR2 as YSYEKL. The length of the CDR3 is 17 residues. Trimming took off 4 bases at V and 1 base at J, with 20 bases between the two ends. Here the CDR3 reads CASSRILVRDASYEQYF. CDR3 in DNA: TGCGCCAGCAGCCGAATTTTGGTTAGGGACGCATCCTACGAGCAGTACTTC.

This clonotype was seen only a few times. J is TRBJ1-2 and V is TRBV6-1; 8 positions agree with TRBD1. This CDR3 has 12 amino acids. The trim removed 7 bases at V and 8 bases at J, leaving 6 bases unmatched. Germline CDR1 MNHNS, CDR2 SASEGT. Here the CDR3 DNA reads TGTGCCAGCACTCCAGGGGGCCGGGGCTACACCTTC. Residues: CASTPGGRGYTF.

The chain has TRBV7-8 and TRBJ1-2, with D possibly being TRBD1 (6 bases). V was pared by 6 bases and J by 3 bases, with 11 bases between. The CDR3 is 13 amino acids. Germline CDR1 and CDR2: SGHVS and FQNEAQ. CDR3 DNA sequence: TGTGCCAGCAGTACTGACAGGTACTATGGCTACACCTTC. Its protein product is CASSTDRYYGYTF.

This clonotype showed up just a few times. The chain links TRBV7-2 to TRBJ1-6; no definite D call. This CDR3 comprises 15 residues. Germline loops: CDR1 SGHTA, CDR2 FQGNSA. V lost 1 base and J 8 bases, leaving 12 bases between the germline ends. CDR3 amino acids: CASSLGLRADSPLHF. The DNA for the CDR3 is TGTGCCAGCAGCTTAGGTCTACGGGCTGATTCACCCCTCCACTTT.

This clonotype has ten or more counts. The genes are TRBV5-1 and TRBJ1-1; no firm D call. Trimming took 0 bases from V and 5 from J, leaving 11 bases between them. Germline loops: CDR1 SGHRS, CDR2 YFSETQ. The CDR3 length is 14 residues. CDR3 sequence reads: CASSLVTAGTEAFF. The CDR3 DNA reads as TGCGCCAGCAGCTTGGTAACAGCGGGGACTGAAGCTTTCTTT.

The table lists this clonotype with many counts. This CDR3 reads CSARREIGGYTF. The CDR3, as DNA: TGCAGTGCTAGGAGGGAAATCGGAGGCTACACCTTC. V is TRBV20-1 and J is TRBJ1-2; unclear D gene. CDR1 and CDR2 from the germline V gene are DFQATT and SNEGSKA (reference sequence). CDR3 length: 12 residues. The V and J ends lost 3 bases and 8 bases respectively, with 13 bases between them.

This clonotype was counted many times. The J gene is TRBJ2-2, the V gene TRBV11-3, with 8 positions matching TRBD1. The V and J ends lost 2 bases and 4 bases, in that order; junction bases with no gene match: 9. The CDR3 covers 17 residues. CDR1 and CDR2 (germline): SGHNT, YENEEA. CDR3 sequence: CASSLFAETGVTGELFF. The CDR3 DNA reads TGTGCCAGCAGCTTATTCGCGGAGACAGGGGTCACCGGGGAGCTGTTTTTT. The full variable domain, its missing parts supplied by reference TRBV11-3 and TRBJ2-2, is EAGVVQSPRYKIIEKKQPVAFWCNPISGHNTLYWYLQNLGQGPELLIRYENEEAVDDSQLPKDRFSAERLKGVDSTLKIQPAELGDSAVYLCASSLFAETGVTGELFFGEGSRLTVL.

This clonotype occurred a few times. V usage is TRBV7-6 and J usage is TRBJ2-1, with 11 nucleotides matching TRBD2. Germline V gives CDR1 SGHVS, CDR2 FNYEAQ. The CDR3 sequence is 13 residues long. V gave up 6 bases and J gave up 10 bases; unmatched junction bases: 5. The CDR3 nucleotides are TGTGCCAGCAGTACTAGCGGGGGCTCCGAGCAGTTCTTC. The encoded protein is CASSTSGGSEQFF. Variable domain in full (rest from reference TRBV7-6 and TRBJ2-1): GAGVSQSPRYKVTKRGQDVALRCDPISGHVSLYWYRQALGQGPEFLTYFNYEAQQDKSGLPNDRFSAERPEGSISTLTIQRTEQRDSAMYRCASSTSGGSEQFFGPGTRLTVL.

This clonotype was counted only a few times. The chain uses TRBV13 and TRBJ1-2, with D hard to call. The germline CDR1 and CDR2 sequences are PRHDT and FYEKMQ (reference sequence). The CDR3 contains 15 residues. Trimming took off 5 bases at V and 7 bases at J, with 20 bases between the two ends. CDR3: CASSPQVLHLSGYTF. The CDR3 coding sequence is TGTGCCAGCAGCCCCCAAGTCCTACACCTCTCTGGCTACACCTTC.

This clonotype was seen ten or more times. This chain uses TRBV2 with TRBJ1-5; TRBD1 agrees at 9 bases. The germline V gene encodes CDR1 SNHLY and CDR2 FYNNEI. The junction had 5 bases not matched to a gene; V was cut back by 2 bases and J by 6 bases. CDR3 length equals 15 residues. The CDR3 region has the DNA TGTGCCAGCAGTGAAAACAGGGGGCGTCTTCAGCCCCAGCATTTT. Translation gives CASSENRGRLQPQHF.

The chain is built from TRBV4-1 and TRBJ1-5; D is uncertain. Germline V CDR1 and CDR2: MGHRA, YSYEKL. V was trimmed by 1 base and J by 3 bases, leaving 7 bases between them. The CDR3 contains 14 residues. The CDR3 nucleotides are TGCGCCAGCAGCCAAGCAAGGAACAATCAGCCCCAGCATTTT. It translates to CASSQARNNQPQHF.

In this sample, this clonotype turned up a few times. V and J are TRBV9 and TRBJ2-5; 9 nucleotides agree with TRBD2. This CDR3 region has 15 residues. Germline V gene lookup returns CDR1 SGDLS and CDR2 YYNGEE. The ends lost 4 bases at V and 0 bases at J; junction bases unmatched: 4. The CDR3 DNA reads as TGTGCCAGCAGCATATCTAGCGGGGACCAAGAGACCCAGTACTTC. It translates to CASSISSGDQETQYF.

CDR3 DNA: TGCAGTACCACTCCGGGACAGCTTCAGCCCCAGCATTTT. Its translation is CSTTPGQLQPQHF. The V gene is TRBV20-1, the J gene TRBJ1-5; 7 nucleotides match TRBD1. The CDR3 is 13 residues long. V lost 8 bases and J lost 6; bases outside the gene matches: 10. The V gene's germline CDR1 is DFQATT and CDR2 SNEGSKA (reference sequence).

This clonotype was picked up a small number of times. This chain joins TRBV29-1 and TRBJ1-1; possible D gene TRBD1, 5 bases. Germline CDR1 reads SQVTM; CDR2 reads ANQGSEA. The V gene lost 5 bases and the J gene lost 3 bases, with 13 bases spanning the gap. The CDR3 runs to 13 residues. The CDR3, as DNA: TGCAGCGTTACTCGTGGAGGGGACACTGAAGCTTTCTTT. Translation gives CSVTRGGDTEAFF.

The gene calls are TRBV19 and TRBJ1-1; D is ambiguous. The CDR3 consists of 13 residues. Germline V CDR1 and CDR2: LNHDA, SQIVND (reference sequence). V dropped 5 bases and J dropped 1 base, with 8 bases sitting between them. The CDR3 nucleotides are TGTGCCAGTAGTCACGGACGGAACACTGAAGCTTTCTTT. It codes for CASSHGRNTEAFF.

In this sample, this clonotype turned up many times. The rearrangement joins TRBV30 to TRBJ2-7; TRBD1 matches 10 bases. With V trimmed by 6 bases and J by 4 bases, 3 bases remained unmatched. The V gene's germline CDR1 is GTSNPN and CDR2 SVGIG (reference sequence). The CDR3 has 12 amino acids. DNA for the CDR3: TGTGCCTGCGGGACAGGGGTTTACGAGCAGTACTTC. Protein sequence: CACGTGVYEQYF.